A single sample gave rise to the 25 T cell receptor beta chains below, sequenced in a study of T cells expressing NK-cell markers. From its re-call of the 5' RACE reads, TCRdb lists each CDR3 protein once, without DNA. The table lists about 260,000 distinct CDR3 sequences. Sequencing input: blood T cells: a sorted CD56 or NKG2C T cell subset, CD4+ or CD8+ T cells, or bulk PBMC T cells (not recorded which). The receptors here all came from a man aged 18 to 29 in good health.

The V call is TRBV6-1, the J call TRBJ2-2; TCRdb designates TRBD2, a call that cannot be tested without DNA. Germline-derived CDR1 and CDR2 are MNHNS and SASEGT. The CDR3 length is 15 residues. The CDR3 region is CASRDPPGATGELFF.

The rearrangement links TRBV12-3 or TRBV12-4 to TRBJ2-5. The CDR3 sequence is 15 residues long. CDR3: CASSLGNVGMWTQYF.

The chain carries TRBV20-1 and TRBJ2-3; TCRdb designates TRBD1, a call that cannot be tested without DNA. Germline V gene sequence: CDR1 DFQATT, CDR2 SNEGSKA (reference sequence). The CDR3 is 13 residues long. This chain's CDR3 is CSALQGGGDTQYF.

This CDR3 is CASSSTSGSLGDTQYF. The chain couples TRBV12-3 or TRBV12-4 to TRBJ2-3; the D call of TRBD2 rests on TCRdb alone, since no DNA is present to check it. The CDR3 length is 16 residues.

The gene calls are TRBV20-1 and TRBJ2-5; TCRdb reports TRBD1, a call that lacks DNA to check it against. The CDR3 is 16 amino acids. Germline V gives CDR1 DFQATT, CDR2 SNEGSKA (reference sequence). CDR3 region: CSARDPVQRAKETQYF.

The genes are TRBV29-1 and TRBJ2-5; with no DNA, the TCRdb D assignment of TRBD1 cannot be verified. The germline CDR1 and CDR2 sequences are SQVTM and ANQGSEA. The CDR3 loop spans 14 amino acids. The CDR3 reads CSVSKGGVRETQYF.

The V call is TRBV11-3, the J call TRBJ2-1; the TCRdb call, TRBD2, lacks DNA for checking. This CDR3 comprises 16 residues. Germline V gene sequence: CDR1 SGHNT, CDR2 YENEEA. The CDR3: CASSSNSGIGMGEQFF. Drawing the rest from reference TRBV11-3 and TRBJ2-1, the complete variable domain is EAGVVQSPRYKIIEKKQPVAFWCNPISGHNTLYWYLQNLGQGPELLIRYENEEAVDDSQLPKDRFSAERLKGVDSTLKIQPAELGDSAVYLCASSSNSGIGMGEQFFGPGTRLTVL.

The CDR3 sequence is CASSLEARGQVRGSTEAFF. The V and J genes are TRBV5-4 and TRBJ1-1; there is no DNA to check the TCRdb D call of TRBD1. The CDR3 has 19 residues. Looked up from germline, CDR1 is SGHNT and CDR2 is YYREEE (reference sequence).

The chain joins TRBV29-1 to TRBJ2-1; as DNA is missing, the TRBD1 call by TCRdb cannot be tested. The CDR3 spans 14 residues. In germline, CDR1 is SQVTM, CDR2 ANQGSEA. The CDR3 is CSVGRQGRGNEQFF.

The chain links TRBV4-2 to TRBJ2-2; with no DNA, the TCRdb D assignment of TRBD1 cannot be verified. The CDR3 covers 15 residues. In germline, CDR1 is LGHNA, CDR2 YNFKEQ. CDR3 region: CASSQAAGAPGELFF.

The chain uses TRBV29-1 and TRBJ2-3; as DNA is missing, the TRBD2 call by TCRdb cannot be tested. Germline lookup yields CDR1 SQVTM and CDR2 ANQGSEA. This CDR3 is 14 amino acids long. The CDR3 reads CSVVGRRDPDTQYF.

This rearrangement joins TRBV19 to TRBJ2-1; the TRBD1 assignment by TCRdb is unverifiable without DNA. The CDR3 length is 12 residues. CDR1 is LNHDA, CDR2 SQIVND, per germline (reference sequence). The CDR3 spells CASSTSGKVTFF.

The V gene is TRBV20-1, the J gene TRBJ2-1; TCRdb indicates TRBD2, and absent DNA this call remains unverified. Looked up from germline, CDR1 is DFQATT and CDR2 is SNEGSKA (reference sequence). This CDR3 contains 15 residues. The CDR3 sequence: CSAAKLAGLNNEQFF.

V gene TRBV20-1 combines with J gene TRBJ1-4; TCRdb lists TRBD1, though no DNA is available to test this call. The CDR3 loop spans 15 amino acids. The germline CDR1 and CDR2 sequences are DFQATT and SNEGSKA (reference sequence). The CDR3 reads CSARDTGQGGEKLFF.

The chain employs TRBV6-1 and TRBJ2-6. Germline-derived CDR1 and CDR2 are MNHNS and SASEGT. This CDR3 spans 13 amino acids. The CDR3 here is CASRRTGANVLTF.

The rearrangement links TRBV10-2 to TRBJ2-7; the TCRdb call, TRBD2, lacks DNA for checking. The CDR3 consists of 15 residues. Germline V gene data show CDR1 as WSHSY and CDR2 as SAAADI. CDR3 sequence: CASSESAGSSYEQYF.

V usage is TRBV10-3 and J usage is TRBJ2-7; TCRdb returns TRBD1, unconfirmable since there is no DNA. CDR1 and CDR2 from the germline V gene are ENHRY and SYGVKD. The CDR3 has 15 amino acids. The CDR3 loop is CAISEGDRVSYEQYF.

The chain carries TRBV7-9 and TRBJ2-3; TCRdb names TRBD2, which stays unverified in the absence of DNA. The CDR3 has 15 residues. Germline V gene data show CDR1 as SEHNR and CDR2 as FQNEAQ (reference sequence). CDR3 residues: CASSFGLELTDTQYF.

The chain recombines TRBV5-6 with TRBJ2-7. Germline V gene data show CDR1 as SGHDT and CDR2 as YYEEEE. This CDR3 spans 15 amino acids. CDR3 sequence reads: CASSPGRVISYEQYF.

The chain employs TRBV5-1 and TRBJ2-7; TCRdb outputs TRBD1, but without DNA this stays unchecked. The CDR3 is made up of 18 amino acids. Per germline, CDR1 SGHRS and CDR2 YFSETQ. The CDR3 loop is CASSSKGGAGESSYEQYF.

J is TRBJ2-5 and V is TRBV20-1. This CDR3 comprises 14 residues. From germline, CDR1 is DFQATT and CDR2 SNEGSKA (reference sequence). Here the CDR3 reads CSARDPSHGETQYF.

The CDR3: CASSLLGVEQFF. The V call is TRBV28, the J call TRBJ2-1; no DNA is available, so the TRBD1 call from TCRdb remains unchecked. Germline V gene lookup returns CDR1 MDHEN and CDR2 SYDVKM. There are 12 residues in the CDR3.

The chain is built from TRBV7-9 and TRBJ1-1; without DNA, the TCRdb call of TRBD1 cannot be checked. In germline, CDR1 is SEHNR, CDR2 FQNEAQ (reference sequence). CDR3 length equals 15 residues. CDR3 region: CASSLYTGSNTEAFF.

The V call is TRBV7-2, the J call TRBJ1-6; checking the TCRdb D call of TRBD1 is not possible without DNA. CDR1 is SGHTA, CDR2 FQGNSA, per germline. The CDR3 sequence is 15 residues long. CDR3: CASSLGRRGNSPLHF.

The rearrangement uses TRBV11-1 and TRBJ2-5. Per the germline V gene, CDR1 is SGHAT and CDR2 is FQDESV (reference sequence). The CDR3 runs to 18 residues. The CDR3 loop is CASSLEVRRDKQGETQYF.